This T cell receptor (beta chain) was obtained from a study of T cells expressing NK-cell markers. Germline V lookup: CDR1 SEHNR, CDR2 FQNEAQ (reference sequence). This CDR3 spans 15 amino acids. It was by 5'RACE template switching with UMIs that TCR beta cDNA was made. Following a re-call of the 5' RACE reads, TCRdb has one entry per CDR3 protein and lacks DNA. The specimen's table records about 550,000 distinct CDR3 sequences. This sequence joins TRBV7-9 and TRBJ2-7; TCRdb calls TRBD2, which cannot be checked without DNA. Input material: blood T cells: a sorted CD56 or NKG2C T cell subset, CD4+ or CD8+ T cells, or bulk PBMC T cells (not recorded which). This receptor was identified in a man between 18 and 29 years old in good health. CDR3 loop: CASSSSGRALAEQYF. Complete variable domain (other parts from reference TRBV7-9 and TRBJ2-7): DTGVSQNPRHKITKRGQNVTFRCDPISEHNRLYWYRQTLGQGPEFLTYFQNEAQLEKSRLLSDRFSAERPKGSFSTLEIQRTEQGDSAMYLCASSSSGRALAEQYFGPGTRLTVT.